The rows below give T cell receptor beta chains drawn from one sample of a study of shared clonotypes between healthy human individuals. TCRdb's table, derived via immunoSEQ multiplex PCR, lists solely in-frame clones and lacks some. The profile shows 2 million to 2.5 million clones, just over 90% of them singletons. Sequences were obtained from naive CD8+ T cells from PBMCs. The receptors originated from a man between 18 and 29 years old in good health. Some clones in this sample may be carry-over from other donors' samples. The CDR3 runs from the conserved cysteine through the conserved F or W. The order of the fields is CDR3 DNA, CDR3 protein, J gene, clone size, D gene, V gene. The D gene is left open where the match is weak. Some rows have no size entry. The others give once, few or many, or a class for an expanded clone.

TGCGCCAGCAGCTTAACCGGGACTAGCGGGACGATACAAGAGACCCAGTACTTC	CASSLTGTSGTIQETQYF	TRBJ2-5	NA	TRBD2	TRBV5-1
TGTGCCAGCACCTTGGGTTTTTCGGCTAGCGGGAGAGTGTCCCCGGGCGAGCAGTACTTC	CASTLGFSASGRVSPGEQYF	TRBJ2-7	once	TRBD2	TRBV27
TGTGCCAGCACCGGAATGGAAGATAGGTACGAGCAGTACTTC	CASTGMEDRYEQYF	TRBJ2-7	NA	NA	TRBV28
TGTGCCAGCACTGAAGGGCGGGGGAACCAAGAGACCCAGTACTTC	CASTEGRGNQETQYF	TRBJ2-5	NA	TRBD2	TRBV2
TGTGCCAGCAGTGAACTGGGGACCCGGCATTTT	CASSELGTRHF	TRBJ1-5	NA	NA	TRBV6-1
TGTGCCTGGGGTAGCGGGTCCGTCGAGCAGTACTTC	CAWGSGSVEQYF	TRBJ2-7	NA	TRBD2	TRBV30
TGTGCCATCAGTGAGTCGATAGGGCTAGCGGGAGGGAATGAGCAGTTCTTC	CAISESIGLAGGNEQFF	TRBJ2-1	NA	TRBD2	TRBV10-3
TGTGCCAGCAGCTTGCCCGTGTGGGAGACCCAGTACTTC	CASSLPVWETQYF	TRBJ2-5	once	NA	TRBV5-8
TGTGCCAGCAGAACGACGGGACTAGCGGCCACAGATACGCAGTATTTT	CASRTTGLAATDTQYF	TRBJ2-3	NA	TRBD2	TRBV27
TGTGCCAGCAGTTTCCTGACTAGCGGGAGTGGTCAGGAGCAGTTCTTC	CASSFLTSGSGQEQFF	TRBJ2-1	NA	TRBD2	TRBV27
TGTGCCAGCAGTCCCCTGCTTGTTAGCGGGCCTGGGGAGACCCAGTACTTC	CASSPLLVSGPGETQYF	TRBJ2-5	NA	TRBD2	TRBV27
TGTGCCAGCAGCTTAGACGGGCAAATCGAGCAGTACTTC	CASSLDGQIEQYF	TRBJ2-7	once	NA	TRBV7-9
TGTGCCAGCAGCCATGCCAATGAAAGACTGTTTTTT	CASSHANERLFF	TRBJ1-4	once	NA	TRBV7-2